Below, one TCR beta chain is given with its context. This sample was included in a study of control samples from healthy donors and cancer patients. Here immunoSEQ multiplex PCR was the method, and the copy in TCRdb shows in-frame clones only, minus some. The table records approximately 170,000 clones, 92% of them present only once. Germline values: CDR1 SGDLS, CDR2 YYNGEE. CDR3 length equals 15 residues. V was cut by 3 bases and J by 1 base, with 12 bases left in between. The receptor's source is a woman younger than 45 in good health. The chain has TRBV9 and TRBJ2-3; D is undetermined. Material for sequencing was blood. CDR3 sequence (DNA): TGTGCCAGCAGCGCCATAATATTAGGCACAGATACGCAGTATTTT. Protein product: CASSAIILGTDTQYF.